The present T cell receptor (beta chain) was sequenced within a study of blood T cell repertoires in COVID-19. Assay: immunoSEQ multiplex PCR; the TCRdb copy retains only in-frame clones and omits some. The table has under 300,000 clones, around 90% seen once. The junction had 7 bases not matched to a gene; V was cut back by 3 bases and J by 9 bases. The CDR3 is 14 amino acids. Germline-derived CDR1 and CDR2 are LNHDA and SQIVND (reference sequence). The clonotype was recovered from a woman aged 45 to 65 who had recovered from COVID-19. The sample consisted of PBMCs or T cells enriched from blood (not recorded which). This chain joins TRBV19 and TRBJ2-1, with TRBD2 matching over 8 bases. CDR3 amino acids: CASSINSGGVEQFF. CDR3 coding DNA: TGTGCCAGTAGTATTAATTCGGGAGGGGTTGAGCAGTTCTTC.